The next 8 T cell receptor beta chains were all read from a single sample in a study of T cell repertoires in cytomegalovirus infection. TCRdb redid the calling of the reads with MiXCR, one entry per CDR3 protein. The data hold roughly 700,000 distinct CDR3 sequences, with roughly 33% observed a single time. Their specific antigens are unknown. The sequencing used cultured PBMCs, collected from culture after CMV antigen stimulation. The receptors were gathered from a human donor in good health (CMV status not recorded). Some clones in this sample may be carry-over from other donors' samples.

This clonotype is a singleton in its sample. The CDR3 sequence is CASSLNRGSETQYF. The CDR3 nucleotides are TGTGCCAGCAGCCTTAACAGGGGGTCAGAGACCCAGTACTTC. The rearrangement links TRBV2 to TRBJ2-5; 8 positions match TRBD1. With 6 bases clipped from V and 4 bases from J, the junction kept 7 bases outside the gene matches. The CDR3 is 14 amino acids. The V gene's germline CDR1 is SNHLY and CDR2 FYNNEI.

This clonotype appeared a few times. This chain connects TRBV12-3 or TRBV12-4 to TRBJ2-5; D ambiguous. The CDR3 has 14 amino acids. The germline V and J ends were trimmed by 1 base and 9 bases, with 15 bases remaining between them. CDR3 amino acids: CASSLEPDRLAQYF. The CDR3 nucleotides are TGTGCCAGCAGTTTAGAGCCAGACCGCTTGGCCCAGTACTTC.

The genes are TRBV6-1 and TRBJ2-7; no definite D call. The V end lost 4 bases, the J end lost 6 bases, and 10 bases lay between the germline ends. Germline V lookup: CDR1 MNHNS, CDR2 SASEGT. The CDR3 runs 12 residues. The CDR3 DNA is TGTGCCAGCAGTGCGGTGCCGCTCGAGCAGTACTTC. As protein: CASSAVPLEQYF.

This sequence joins TRBV20-1 and TRBJ1-2, with 7 positions matching TRBD1. The CDR3 is 14 residues long. V shed 1 base, J shed 2 bases, and the junction held 4 bases outside the gene matches. The germline CDR1 and CDR2 sequences are DFQATT and SNEGSKA (reference sequence). The CDR3 bases are TGCAGTGCTAGAGGGGACAGCCGAAACTATGGCTACACCTTC. The encoded protein is CSARGDSRNYGYTF.

The chain joins TRBV28 to TRBJ1-6; no reliable D call. CDR1 and CDR2 (germline): MDHEN, SYDVKM. This CDR3 is built from 13 residues. Trimming removed 7 bases at V and 9 bases at J, with 13 bases between. CDR3 DNA: TGTGCCAGCACCCGACCGGACTCTTCACCCCTCCACTTT. Protein sequence: CASTRPDSSPLHF.

This chain uses TRBV6-1 with TRBJ2-4, with 13 bases that match TRBD2. This CDR3 is 14 amino acids long. CDR1 and CDR2 from the germline V gene are MNHNS and SASEGT. The V segment lost 6 bases and the J segment 9 bases; nucleotides outside the gene matches: 5. The CDR3 here is CASRGTSGNGIQYF. The DNA for the CDR3 is TGTGCCAGCAGAGGGACTAGCGGGAATGGCATTCAGTACTTC.

The chain joins TRBV27 to TRBJ2-7; D uncertain. CDR1 and CDR2 from the germline V gene are MNHEY and SMNVEV (reference sequence). CDR3 length: 14 amino acids. Between the trimmed V and J ends, which lost 8 bases and 2 bases, there was a span of 16 bases. This chain's CDR3 is CASGLGYLPYEQYF. The CDR3, as DNA: TGTGCCAGCGGATTAGGATATCTGCCCTACGAGCAGTACTTC.

A few counts support this clonotype. The chain links TRBV7-6 to TRBJ1-2; weak D call: TRBD1 (5 bases). The V end lost 1 base, the J end lost 2 bases, and 11 bases lay between the germline ends. CDR3 length: 15 amino acids. CDR1 is SGHVS and CDR2 is FNYEAQ in the germline V gene. The CDR3 is CASSLGPGQNYGYTF. The CDR3, as DNA: TGTGCCAGCAGCTTAGGCCCAGGGCAGAACTATGGCTACACCTTC.